One and the same sample provided the 27 T cell receptor beta chains below, sequenced in a study of breast tumors, draining lymph nodes, adjacent tissues. Samples came from axillary lymph nodes draining the breast cancer. Using its own MiXCR run on the multiplex PCR reads, TCRdb lists one record per CDR3 protein. The sample records 150,000 to 200,000 distinct CDR3 sequences, 30% to 35% being singletons. Sequencing used axillary lymph node tissue. These receptors all come from a female donor with breast cancer. Some clones in this sample may be carry-over from other donors' samples.

Many counts were recorded for this clonotype. The chain joins TRBV4-1 to TRBJ2-7, with a tentative D call TRBD1 (7 bases). The CDR3 loop spans 15 amino acids. With 1 base removed from V and 5 bases from J, the gap between germline ends came to 15 bases. Germline V gene sequence: CDR1 MGHRA, CDR2 YSYEKL. The CDR3 DNA sequence: TGCGCCAGCAGCCAAGCGGGAGCAGGGGGGAACGAGCAGTACTTC. Protein sequence: CASSQAGAGGNEQYF.

This clonotype appeared many times. The gene calls are TRBV7-6 and TRBJ2-5; D is perhaps TRBD2 (7 bases). Trimming removed 4 bases at V and 5 bases at J, with 17 bases between. The germline V gene has CDR1 SGHVS and CDR2 FNYEAQ. The CDR3 length is 15 residues. CDR3 region: CASSSIGGGDETQYF. Here the CDR3 DNA reads TGTGCCAGCAGCTCGATAGGGGGGGGGGACGAGACCCAGTACTTC.

V usage is TRBV20-1 and J usage is TRBJ2-7; TRBD2 aligns across 11 bases. This CDR3 contains 14 residues. With 5 bases clipped from V and 4 bases from J, the junction kept 7 bases outside the gene matches. Germline CDR1 is DFQATT and CDR2 is SNEGSKA (reference sequence). In DNA, the CDR3 is TGCAGTGCTCCGGGACTAGCGGATGCTTACGAGCAGTACTTC. Protein: CSAPGLADAYEQYF.

V usage is TRBV5-1 and J usage is TRBJ2-2, with D unclear. CDR1 is SGHRS and CDR2 is YFSETQ in the germline V gene. V lost 0 bases and J 5 bases, leaving 8 bases between the germline ends. CDR3 length: 14 residues. The CDR3 region is CASSLEGSTGELFF. CDR3 coding DNA: TGCGCCAGCAGCTTGGAGGGTTCTACCGGGGAGCTGTTTTTT.

This clonotype showed up just a few times. The chain uses TRBV5-6 and TRBJ2-5; D uncertain. V lost 4 bases to trimming and J lost 1 base, with 5 bases between them. The CDR3 has 12 residues. Germline CDR1 reads SGHDT; CDR2 reads YYEEEE. DNA of the CDR3: TGTGCCAGCAGCAAGCCCCAAGAGACCCAGTACTTC. This translates into CASSKPQETQYF.

This clonotype was detected many times. The chain recombines TRBV5-1 with TRBJ2-5, with 7 bases lining up with TRBD2. Trimming cost V 4 bases and J 1 base; bases outside gene matches: 16. CDR3 size: 18 residues. Germline-derived CDR1 and CDR2 are SGHRS and YFSETQ. The CDR3 nucleotides are TGCGCCAGCAGCCGTGAACGGAGCGGGGTGGAACGCCAAGAGACCCAGTACTTC. Its translation is CASSRERSGVERQETQYF.

This clonotype was seen many times. The J gene is TRBJ1-2, the V gene TRBV4-3, with 10 bases lining up with TRBD1. V lost 1 base, J lost 6 bases, and 14 bases stayed unmatched. Germline loops: CDR1 LGHNA, CDR2 YSLEER. CDR3 length equals 18 residues. CDR3 protein: CASSQAGTGDAEGNGYTF. The DNA of the CDR3 is TGCGCCAGCAGCCAAGCCGGGACAGGGGACGCAGAGGGTAATGGCTACACCTTC.

This clonotype was picked up many times. The chain has TRBV6-5 and TRBJ1-2, with D uncertain. The germline V and J ends were trimmed by 2 bases and 7 bases, with 17 bases remaining between them. This CDR3 has 15 residues. Germline values: CDR1 MNHEY, CDR2 SVGAGI. CDR3 in DNA: TGTGCCAGCAGTTACGTTCCTGAGGAGAGCGGTGGCTACACCTTC. Translated, it gives CASSYVPEESGGYTF.

The CDR3, as DNA: TGTGCCAGCCGGGGGACGGGGGGCCAAGAGACCCAGTACTTC. This codes for CASRGTGGQETQYF. The rearrangement uses TRBV7-9 and TRBJ2-5; 7 nucleotides align to TRBD2. The V segment lost 8 bases and the J segment 1 base; nucleotides outside the gene matches: 7. The CDR3 totals 14 residues. Per the germline V gene, CDR1 is SEHNR and CDR2 is FQNEAQ (reference sequence).

This chain connects TRBV6-5 to TRBJ1-3, with a tentative D call TRBD1 (6 bases). The CDR3 extends over 15 amino acids. V was shortened by 5 bases and J by 1 base, with 12 bases between the two germline ends. Looked up from germline, CDR1 is MNHEY and CDR2 is SVGAGI. For the CDR3, the DNA is TGTGCCAGCAGTCTTGGACAGAAATCTGGAAACACCATATATTTT. Protein sequence: CASSLGQKSGNTIYF.

Many counts were recorded for this clonotype. This chain links TRBV19 with TRBJ1-3; a weak D match, TRBD1 (5 bases). Germline CDR1 and CDR2: LNHDA and SQIVND (reference sequence). V was cut by 5 bases and J by 8 bases, with 16 bases left in between. This CDR3 has 14 residues. Here the CDR3 reads CASSHRDPEDTIYF. CDR3 in DNA: TGTGCCAGTAGTCACCGGGACCCGGAGGACACCATATATTTT.

Points on this clonotype: An end of the junction does not agree with germline; a read error may underlie this. CDR3 in amino acids: CVSRSIETGYNSPLHF. CDR3 bases: TGTGTCAGCAGATCCATCGAAACAGGGTATAACTCACCCCTCCACTTT. The chain recombines TRBV6-5 with TRBJ1-6, with a weak D call TRBD1 (6 bases). The CDR3 has 16 residues. In germline, CDR1 is MNHEY, CDR2 SVGAGI.

This clonotype was picked up many times. Being one base from a much bigger clone, this may be a read error. The chain employs TRBV20-1 and TRBJ2-7, with 8 bases aligning to TRBD1. CDR1 DFQATT and CDR2 SNEGSKA come from the germline V gene (reference sequence). This CDR3 region has 14 residues. With 3 bases clipped from V and 6 bases from J, the junction kept 10 bases outside the gene matches. This CDR3 is CSASHGQGASEQYF. The CDR3 DNA reads TGCAGTGCTAGTCACGGACAGGGCGCGTCCGAGCAGTACTTC.

The chain is built from TRBV29-1 and TRBJ2-2; 7 nucleotides line up with TRBD2. V lost 5 bases, J lost 7 bases, and 4 bases stayed unmatched. CDR1 and CDR2 (germline): SQVTM, ANQGSEA. This CDR3 comprises 12 residues. CDR3 nucleotides: TGCAGCGTTTCGGGACTAATCGGGGAGCTGTTTTTT. Residues: CSVSGLIGELFF.

The table lists this clonotype with a few counts. This may be a read error: a much more frequent sequence differs by one nucleotide. This chain connects TRBV30 to TRBJ2-3; D ambiguous. CDR1 and CDR2 from the germline V gene are GTSNPN and SVGIG (reference sequence). The CDR3 is made up of 11 amino acids. The CDR3 loop reads CAWAPADTRYF. Here the CDR3 DNA reads TGTGCCTGGGCTCCGGCAGATACGCGGTATTTT.

This clonotype was counted many times. The rearrangement uses TRBV3-1 and TRBJ2-5; possible D gene TRBD1, 6 bases. Trimming shortened V by 1 base and J by 1 base, and 19 bases separated the two germline ends. CDR3 length equals 18 residues. CDR1 and CDR2 (germline): LGHDT, YNNKEL (reference sequence). CDR3 sequence (DNA): TGTGCCAGCAGCCAAGGGTCCCGAGTAGGGGGTCTCCAAGAGACCCAGTACTTC. Its protein product is CASSQGSRVGGLQETQYF.

The sample holds many counts of this clonotype. CDR3 bases: TGCGCCAGCAGCTTGGACCAGGGATGGCCCCAGCATTTT. It encodes CASSLDQGWPQHF. The V and J genes are TRBV5-1 and TRBJ1-5; D possibly corresponds to TRBD1 (5 bases). The CDR3 spans 13 residues. Germline lookup yields CDR1 SGHRS and CDR2 YFSETQ. Trimming cost V 0 bases and J 9 bases, with 10 bases left between them. The full variable domain, rest sourced from reference TRBV5-1 and TRBJ1-5, is KAGVTQTPRYLIKTRGQQVTLSCSPISGHRSVSWYQQTPGQGLQFLFEYFSETQRNKGNFPGRFSGRQFSNSRSEMNVSTLELGDSALYLCASSLDQGWPQHFGDGTRLSIL.

This clonotype was recorded many times. This chain connects TRBV7-9 to TRBJ2-7; 13 bases are shared with TRBD2. This CDR3 contains 15 residues. Germline V gene lookup returns CDR1 SEHNR and CDR2 FQNEAQ (reference sequence). Germline trimming cut 5 bases from V and 3 bases from J; bases unmatched to any gene: 4. The CDR3: CASSPTSGRVYEQYF. DNA of the CDR3: TGTGCCAGCAGCCCAACTAGCGGGAGGGTCTACGAGCAGTACTTC.

This clonotype was seen ten or more times. V and J are TRBV6-2 or TRBV6-3 and TRBJ1-2; 7 bases agree with TRBD1. This CDR3 region has 14 residues. Germline V CDR1 and CDR2: MNHEY, SVGEGT. V shed 2 bases and J 5 bases; nucleotides not matched to a gene: 5. The DNA for the CDR3 is TGTGCCAGCAGTTACGCGGTCAGGGGGTATGGCTACACCTTC. Translation: CASSYAVRGYGYTF.

This clonotype was detected ten times or more. The gene calls are TRBV16 and TRBJ1-4; D is unclear. Germline V gene sequence: CDR1 KGHSY, CDR2 FQNENV. Trimming pared 5 bases from V and 0 bases from J, leaving 7 bases between. This CDR3 comprises 14 residues. Here the CDR3 DNA reads TGTGCCAGCAGCTCAGCTGCAACTAATGAAAAACTGTTTTTT. As protein: CASSSAATNEKLFF.

V gene TRBV14 combines with J gene TRBJ1-1, with D possibly being TRBD1 (6 bases). The V gene lost 4 bases and the J gene lost 2 bases, with 11 bases spanning the gap. Germline CDR1 is SGHDN and CDR2 is FVKESK. This CDR3 has 14 residues. The CDR3 nucleotides read TGTGCCAGCAGCCCTACAGGGTTTAACACTGAAGCTTTCTTT. It codes for CASSPTGFNTEAFF.

The chain links TRBV25-1 to TRBJ1-3; TRBD1 might be the D (5 bases). Germline-derived CDR1 and CDR2 are MGHDK and SYGVNS. Between the trimmed V and J ends, which lost 2 bases and 0 bases, there was a span of 17 bases. The CDR3 is made up of 18 amino acids. CDR3 amino acids: CASSEGQGRFFSGNTIYF. CDR3 bases: TGTGCCAGCAGTGAAGGGCAGGGTCGGTTTTTCTCTGGAAACACCATATATTTT.

The table lists this clonotype with many counts. The chain couples TRBV15 to TRBJ2-1, with D unclear. CDR3 size: 12 residues. Trimming left V 1 base short and J 10 bases short, with 8 bases between. CDR1 is LNHNV and CDR2 is YYDKDF in the germline V gene (reference sequence). DNA for the CDR3: TGTGCCACCAGCAGAGCCCGCAGGGAGCAGTTCTTC. This gives the protein CATSRARREQFF. The full variable domain, with the rest looked up from reference TRBV15 and TRBJ2-1, is DAMVIQNPRYQVTQFGKPVTLSCSQTLNHNVMYWYQQKSSQAPKLLFHYYDKDFNNEADTPDNFQSRRPNTSFCFLDIRSPGLGDTAMYLCATSRARREQFFGPGTRLTVL.

This clonotype was found many times. The chain has TRBV20-1 and TRBJ2-7, with D perhaps assigned TRBD1 or TRBD2 (5 bases each). Germline CDR1 and CDR2: DFQATT and SNEGSKA (reference sequence). The CDR3 totals 13 residues. V lost 1 base and J lost 4, with 11 bases in between. CDR3 DNA: TGCAGTGCTAGAGGGGGGAGTAGTTACGAGCAGTACTTC. Translation: CSARGGSSYEQYF.

This clonotype has a count of ten or more. This chain uses TRBV3-1 with TRBJ2-3; D may match TRBD1 or TRBD2 (5 bases each). This CDR3 spans 17 amino acids. Germline V gene data show CDR1 as LGHDT and CDR2 as YNNKEL (reference sequence). The V gene lost 3 bases and the J gene lost 0 bases, with 16 bases spanning the gap. The CDR3 nucleotides are TGTGCCAGCAGCCACCTCGATGCCGGGGCTAGCACAGATACGCAGTATTTT. This translates into CASSHLDAGASTDTQYF.

The V call is TRBV28, the J call TRBJ1-2; maybe TRBD1 (6 bases). Germline V lookup: CDR1 MDHEN, CDR2 SYDVKM. V was shortened by 3 bases and J by 8 bases, with 19 bases between the two germline ends. The CDR3 is made up of 15 amino acids. In DNA form, the CDR3 reads TGTGCCAGCAGTTTGGAGCCAGGGGCGGCAGGGGGCTACACCTTC. As protein: CASSLEPGAAGGYTF.

This clonotype was detected ten times or more. This chain joins TRBV3-1 and TRBJ2-5; D perhaps matches TRBD2 (5 bases). The CDR3 covers 14 residues. Germline V gene data show CDR1 as LGHDT and CDR2 as YNNKEL (reference sequence). Trimming removed 4 bases from V and 2 bases from J, with 11 bases in between. CDR3 coding DNA: TGTGCCAGCAGCCTCGGCAGGAGGCAAGAGACCCAGTACTTC. Protein sequence: CASSLGRRQETQYF.